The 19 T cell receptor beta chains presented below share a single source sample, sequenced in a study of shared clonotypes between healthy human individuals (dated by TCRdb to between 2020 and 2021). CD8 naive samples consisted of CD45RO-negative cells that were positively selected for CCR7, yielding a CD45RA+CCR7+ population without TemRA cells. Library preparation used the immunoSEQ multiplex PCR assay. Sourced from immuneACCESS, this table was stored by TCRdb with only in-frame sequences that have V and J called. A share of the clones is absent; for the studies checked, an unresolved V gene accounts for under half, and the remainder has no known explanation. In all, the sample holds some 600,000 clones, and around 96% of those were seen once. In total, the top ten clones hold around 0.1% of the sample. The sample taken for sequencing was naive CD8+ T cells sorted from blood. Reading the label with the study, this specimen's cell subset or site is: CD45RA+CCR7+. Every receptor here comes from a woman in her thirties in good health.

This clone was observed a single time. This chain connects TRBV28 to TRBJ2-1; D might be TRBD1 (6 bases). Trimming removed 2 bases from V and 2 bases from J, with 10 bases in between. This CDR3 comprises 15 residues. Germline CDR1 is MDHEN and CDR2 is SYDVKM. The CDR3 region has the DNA TGTGCCAGCAGTTTACAAGGGGGTGCCTACAATGAGCAGTTCTTC. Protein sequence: CASSLQGGAYNEQFF.

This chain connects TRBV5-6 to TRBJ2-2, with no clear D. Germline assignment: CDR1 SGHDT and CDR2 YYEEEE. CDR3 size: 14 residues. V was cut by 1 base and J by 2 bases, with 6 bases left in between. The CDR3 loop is CASSLFFNTGELFF. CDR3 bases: TGTGCCAGCAGCTTGTTCTTTAACACCGGGGAGCTGTTTTTT.

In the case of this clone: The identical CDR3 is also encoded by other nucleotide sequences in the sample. For the CDR3, the DNA is TGTGCCAGCAGCCCCGGACTAGCGGGAGTCAATGAGCAGTTCTTC. Encoded protein: CASSPGLAGVNEQFF. This chain connects TRBV27 to TRBJ2-1, with 13 bases lining up with TRBD2. Germline CDR1 and CDR2: MNHEY and SMNVEV (reference sequence). The CDR3 runs 15 residues. The V segment lost 6 bases and the J segment 6 bases; nucleotides outside the gene matches: 5.

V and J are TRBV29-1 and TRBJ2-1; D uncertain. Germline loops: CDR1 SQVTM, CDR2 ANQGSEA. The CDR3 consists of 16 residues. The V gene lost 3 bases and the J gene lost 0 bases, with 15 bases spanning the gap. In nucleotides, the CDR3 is TGCAGCGTTGATTCGTTTATGATGGGCTCCTACAATGAGCAGTTCTTC. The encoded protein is CSVDSFMMGSYNEQFF.

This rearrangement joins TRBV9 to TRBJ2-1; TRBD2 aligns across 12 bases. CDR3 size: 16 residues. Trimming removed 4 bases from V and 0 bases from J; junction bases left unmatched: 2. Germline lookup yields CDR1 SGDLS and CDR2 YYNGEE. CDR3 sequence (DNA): TGTGCCAGCAGCACTAGCGGGAGGAGCTCCTACAATGAGCAGTTCTTC. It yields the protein CASSTSGRSSYNEQFF. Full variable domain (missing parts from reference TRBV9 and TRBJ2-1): DSGVTQTPKHLITATGQRVTLRCSPRSGDLSVYWYQQSLDQGLQFLIQYYNGEERAKGNILERFSAQQFPDLHSELNLSSLELGDSALYFCASSTSGRSSYNEQFFGPGTRLTVL.

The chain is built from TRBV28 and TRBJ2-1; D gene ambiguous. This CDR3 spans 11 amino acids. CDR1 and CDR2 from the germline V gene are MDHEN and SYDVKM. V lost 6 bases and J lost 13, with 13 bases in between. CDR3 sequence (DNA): TGTGCCAGCAGCGCTTTTTCGGTTCAGTTCTTC. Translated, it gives CASSAFSVQFF.

This CDR3 is CASSLGDRAHEQYF. DNA of the CDR3: TGTGCCAGCAGCTTGGGAGACAGGGCCCACGAGCAGTACTTC. The J gene is TRBJ2-7, the V gene TRBV7-9; TRBD1 matches at 7 bases. Per germline, CDR1 SEHNR and CDR2 FQNEAQ (reference sequence). The trim removed 3 bases at V and 5 bases at J, leaving 7 bases unmatched. The CDR3 contains 14 residues. The variable domain in full, completed from reference TRBV7-9 and TRBJ2-7, reads DTGVSQNPRHKITKRGQNVTFRCDPISEHNRLYWYRQTLGQGPEFLTYFQNEAQLEKSRLLSDRFSAERPKGSFSTLEIQRTEQGDSAMYLCASSLGDRAHEQYFGPGTRLTVT.

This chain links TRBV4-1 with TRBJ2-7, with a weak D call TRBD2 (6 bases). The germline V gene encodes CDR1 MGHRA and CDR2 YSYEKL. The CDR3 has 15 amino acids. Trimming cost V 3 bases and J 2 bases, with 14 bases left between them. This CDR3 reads CASSQIGTLTYEQYF. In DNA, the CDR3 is TGCGCCAGCAGCCAGATCGGGACTCTCACCTACGAGCAGTACTTC.

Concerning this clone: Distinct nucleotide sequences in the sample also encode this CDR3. The chain's CDR3 is CASSTYEQYF. The CDR3 nucleotides read TGTGCCAGCAGTACCTACGAGCAGTACTTC. The chain recombines TRBV28 with TRBJ2-5; D remains ambiguous. The DNA end lines up better with TRBJ2-7; the J call may be wrong. CDR1 MDHEN and CDR2 SYDVKM come from the germline V gene. This CDR3 region has 10 residues.

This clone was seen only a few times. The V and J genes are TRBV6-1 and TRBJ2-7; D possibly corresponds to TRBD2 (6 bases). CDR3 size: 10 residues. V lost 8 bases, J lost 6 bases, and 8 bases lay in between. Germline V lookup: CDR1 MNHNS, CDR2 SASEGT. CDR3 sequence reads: CASVRGEQYF. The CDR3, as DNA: TGTGCCAGCGTGCGGGGCGAGCAGTACTTC.

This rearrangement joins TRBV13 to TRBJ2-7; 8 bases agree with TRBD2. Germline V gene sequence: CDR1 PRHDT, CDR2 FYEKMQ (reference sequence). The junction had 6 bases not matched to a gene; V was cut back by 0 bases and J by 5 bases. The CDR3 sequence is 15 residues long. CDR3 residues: CASSLGSGRIDEQYF. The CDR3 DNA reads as TGTGCCAGCAGCTTAGGCAGCGGGAGAATTGACGAGCAGTACTTC.

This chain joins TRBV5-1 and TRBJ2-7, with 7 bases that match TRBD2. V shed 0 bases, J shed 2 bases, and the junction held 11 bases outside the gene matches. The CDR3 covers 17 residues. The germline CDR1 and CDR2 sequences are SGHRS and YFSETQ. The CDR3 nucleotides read TGCGCCAGCAGCTTGGACCCTTTTAGGGAGGGTCCCTACGAGCAGTACTTC. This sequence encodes CASSLDPFREGPYEQYF.

The CDR3 bases are TGTGCCAGCCTGGAAGAATACGATTACAATGAGCAGTTCTTC. This encodes CASLEEYDYNEQFF. V and J are TRBV2 and TRBJ2-1; D gene ambiguous. Germline CDR1 SNHLY, CDR2 FYNNEI. CDR3 length: 14 residues. V was pared by 8 bases and J by 4 bases, with 15 bases between.

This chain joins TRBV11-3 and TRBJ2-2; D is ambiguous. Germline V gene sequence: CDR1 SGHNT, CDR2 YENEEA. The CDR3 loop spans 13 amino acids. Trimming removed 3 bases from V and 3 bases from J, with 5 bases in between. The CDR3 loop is CASSFWDTGELFF. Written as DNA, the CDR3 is TGTGCCAGCAGCTTTTGGGACACCGGGGAGCTGTTTTTT. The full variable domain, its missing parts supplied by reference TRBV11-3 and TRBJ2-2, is EAGVVQSPRYKIIEKKQPVAFWCNPISGHNTLYWYLQNLGQGPELLIRYENEEAVDDSQLPKDRFSAERLKGVDSTLKIQPAELGDSAVYLCASSFWDTGELFFGEGSRLTVL.

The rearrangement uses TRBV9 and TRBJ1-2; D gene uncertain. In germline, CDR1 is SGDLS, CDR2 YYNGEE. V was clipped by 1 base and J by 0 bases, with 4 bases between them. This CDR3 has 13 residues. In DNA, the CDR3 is TGTGCCAGCAGCGTACGGGCTAACTATGGCTACACCTTC. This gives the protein CASSVRANYGYTF.

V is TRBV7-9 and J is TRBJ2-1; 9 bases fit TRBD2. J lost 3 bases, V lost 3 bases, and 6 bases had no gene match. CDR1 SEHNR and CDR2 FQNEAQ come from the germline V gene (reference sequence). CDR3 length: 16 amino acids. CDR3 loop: CASSLTPAGGYNEQFF. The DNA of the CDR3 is TGTGCCAGCAGCTTGACTCCAGCGGGAGGCTACAATGAGCAGTTCTTC.

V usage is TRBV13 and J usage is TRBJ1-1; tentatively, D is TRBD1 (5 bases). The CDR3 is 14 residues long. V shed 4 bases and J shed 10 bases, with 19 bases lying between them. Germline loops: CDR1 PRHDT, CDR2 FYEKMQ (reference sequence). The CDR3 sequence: CASSSGPGTLGAFF. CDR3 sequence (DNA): TGTGCCAGCAGCTCAGGCCCGGGGACCCTTGGAGCTTTCTTT.

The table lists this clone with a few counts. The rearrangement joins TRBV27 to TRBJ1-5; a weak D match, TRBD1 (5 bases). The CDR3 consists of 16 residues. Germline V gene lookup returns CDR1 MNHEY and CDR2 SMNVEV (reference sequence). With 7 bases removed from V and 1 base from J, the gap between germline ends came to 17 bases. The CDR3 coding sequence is TGTGCCAGCACCCCAACCCCCGGGGGGAGCAATCAGCCCCAGCATTTT. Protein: CASTPTPGGSNQPQHF.

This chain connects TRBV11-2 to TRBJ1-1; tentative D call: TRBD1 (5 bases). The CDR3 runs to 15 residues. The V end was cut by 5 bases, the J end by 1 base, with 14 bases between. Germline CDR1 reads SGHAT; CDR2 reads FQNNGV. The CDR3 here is CASSNGGWENTEAFF. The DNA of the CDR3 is TGTGCCAGCAGCAACGGGGGGTGGGAGAACACTGAAGCTTTCTTT.